This T cell receptor (beta chain) came from a study of cytotoxic CD8 clonotypes in ibrutinib-treated CLL. Study information: Patients gave response samples after a median roughly 11 months of treatment, range 6 to 36. When averaged across all of the samples, the counts came to hundreds of thousands of productive templates and tens of thousands of productive rearrangements.

The CDR3 is 15 amino acids. V lost 3 bases and J 0 bases, leaving 6 bases between the germline ends. Per the germline V gene, CDR1 is LNHDA and CDR2 is SQIVND (reference sequence). Sequencing used immunoSEQ multiplex PCR; TCRdb keeps in-frame clones, though not all of them. The profile shows approximately 70,000 clones, 70% to 90% of them singletons. Findings and caveats of the study: There were differences in sampling times between sustained-remission and progressing patients. Public clonotypes (which were uncommon) either contracted or remained stable on treatment.

By proportion, this clone is medium-sized. The antigen remains undetermined. The sequence derives from a human donor with chronic lymphocytic leukemia. The chain links TRBV19 to TRBJ2-6; no clear D gene. Sequencing used PBMCs, obtained at disease progression, from a patient treated with ibrutinib. The CDR3 region is CASSIGDSGANVLTF. The CDR3 DNA sequence: TGTGCCAGTAGTATTGGGGACTCTGGGGCCAACGTCCTGACTTTC.